The rows below give T cell receptor beta chains drawn from one sample of a study of T cell responses to AZD1222 COVID-19 vaccine. TCRdb's table, derived via immunoSEQ multiplex PCR, lists solely in-frame clones and lacks some. Seen here are some 150,000 clones, approximately 88% observed once, and the top ten hold around 2.1%. The specimen was peripheral blood, collected on day 0 of AZD1222 vaccination. These receptors originate from an adult in good health. CDR3s include the opening cysteine and the closing phenylalanine or tryptophan. D genes are given only for firm matches. A row's size may be missing; if present it is once, few, many or a size class.

TRBV5-8	.	TRBJ2-7	.	CASSFSQGSSYEQYF	TGTGCCAGCAGCTTTTCCCAGGGATCCTCCTACGAGCAGTACTTC
TRBV12-3/TRBV12-4	.	TRBJ1-1	.	CASSLKKNTEAFF	TGTGCCAGCAGTTTAAAGAAGAACACTGAAGCTTTCTTT
TRBV27	TRBD1	TRBJ2-5	.	CASSLYSFTGTGSRETQYF	TGTGCCAGCAGTTTATACTCCTTCACCGGGACAGGGAGCCGAGAGACCCAGTACTTC
TRBV29-1	.	TRBJ2-2	.	CSVEVRQSSPGELFF	TGCAGCGTTGAAGTCCGGCAAAGCTCCCCCGGGGAGCTGTTTTTT
TRBV11-2	.	TRBJ2-7	.	CASSPRQGRAYEQYF	TGTGCCAGCAGCCCAAGACAGGGGAGGGCCTACGAGCAGTACTTC
TRBV30	.	TRBJ1-1	.	CAWSVLSKEAFF	TGTGCCTGGAGTGTATTGTCAAAGGAAGCTTTCTTT
TRBV14	.	TRBJ1-1	.	CASSAPWTEAFF	TGTGCCAGCAGCGCGCCTTGGACTGAAGCTTTCTTT
TRBV12-3/TRBV12-4	.	TRBJ1-1	.	CASSSGGVAFF	TGTGCCAGCAGTTCCGGCGGGGTGGCTTTCTTT
TRBV5-3	TRBD2	TRBJ2-2	.	CARSPSGRKHPVAENTGELFF	TGTGCCAGAAGCCCTAGCGGGAGAAAACACCCCGTTGCGGAGAACACCGGGGAGCTGTTTTTT
TRBV6-4	.	TRBJ1-2	.	CASKPANYGYTF	TGTGCCAGCAAACCAGCGAACTATGGCTACACCTTC
TRBV7-2	TRBD1	TRBJ1-2	.	CASSPPGQAVRGYTF	TGTGCCAGCAGCCCTCCGGGACAGGCGGTTCGTGGCTACACCTTC
TRBV20-1	.	TRBJ2-3	.	CSASVGAKTDTQYF	TGCAGTGCTAGTGTGGGGGCAAAGACAGATACGCAGTATTTT
TRBV10-3	.	TRBJ2-7	few	CAISDYYRPEQYF	TGTGCCATCAGCGACTATTACCGCCCCGAGCAGTACTTC
TRBV7-2	TRBD1	TRBJ2-2	many	CASSSRDRVRAGELFF	TGTGCCAGCAGCTCCCGGGACAGGGTCCGAGCCGGGGAGCTGTTTTTT
TRBV14	.	TRBJ2-3	.	CASSRGATQYF	TGTGCCAGCAGCCGCGGCGCAACGCAGTATTTT
TRBV6-5	.	TRBJ2-5	.	CASIDLGAAQETQYF	TGTGCCAGCATCGACCTAGGGGCAGCCCAAGAGACCCAGTACTTC
TRBV10-3	.	TRBJ2-5	.	CAISESAGEVTQYF	TGTGCCATCAGTGAGTCGGCAGGCGAGGTGACCCAGTACTTC
TRBV28	.	TRBJ1-2	once	CASKDTLGYTF	TGTGCCAGCAAGGACACCCTAGGCTACACCTTC
TRBV6-5	.	TRBJ1-2	.	CASSYSGTARVGYTF	TGTGCCAGCAGTTATTCCGGGACGGCCAGAGTAGGCTACACCTTC